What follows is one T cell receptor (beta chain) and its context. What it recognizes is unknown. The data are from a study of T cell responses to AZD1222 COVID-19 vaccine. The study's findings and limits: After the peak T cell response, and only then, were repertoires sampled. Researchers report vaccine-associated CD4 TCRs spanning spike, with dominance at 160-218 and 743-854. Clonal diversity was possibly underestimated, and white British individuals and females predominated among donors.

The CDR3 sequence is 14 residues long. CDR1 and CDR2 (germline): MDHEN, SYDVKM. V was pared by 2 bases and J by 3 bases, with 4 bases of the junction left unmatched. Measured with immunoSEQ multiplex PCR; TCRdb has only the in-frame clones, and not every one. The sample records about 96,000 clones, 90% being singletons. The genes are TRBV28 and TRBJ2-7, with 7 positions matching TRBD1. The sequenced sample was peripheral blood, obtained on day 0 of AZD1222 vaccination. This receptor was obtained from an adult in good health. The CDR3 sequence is CASSLPPGGYEQYF. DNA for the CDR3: TGTGCCAGCAGTTTACCCCCAGGGGGCTACGAGCAGTACTTC. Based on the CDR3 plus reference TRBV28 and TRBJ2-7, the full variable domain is DVKVTQSSRYLVKRTGEKVFLECVQDMDHENMFWYRQDPGLGLRLIYFSYDVKMKEKGDIPEGYSVSREKKERFSLILESASTNQTSMYLCASSLPPGGYEQYFGPGTRLTVT.